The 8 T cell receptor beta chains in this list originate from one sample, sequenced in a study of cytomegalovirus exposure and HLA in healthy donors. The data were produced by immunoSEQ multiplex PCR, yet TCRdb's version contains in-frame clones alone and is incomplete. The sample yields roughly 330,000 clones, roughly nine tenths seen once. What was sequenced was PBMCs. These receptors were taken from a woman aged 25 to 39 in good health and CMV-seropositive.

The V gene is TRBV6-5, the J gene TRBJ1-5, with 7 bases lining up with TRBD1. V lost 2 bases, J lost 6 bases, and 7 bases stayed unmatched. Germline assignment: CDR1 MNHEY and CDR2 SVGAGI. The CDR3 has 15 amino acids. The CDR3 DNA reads TGTGCCAGCAGTTACACAGGGGAGGCCAGTCAGCCCCAGCATTTT. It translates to CASSYTGEASQPQHF.

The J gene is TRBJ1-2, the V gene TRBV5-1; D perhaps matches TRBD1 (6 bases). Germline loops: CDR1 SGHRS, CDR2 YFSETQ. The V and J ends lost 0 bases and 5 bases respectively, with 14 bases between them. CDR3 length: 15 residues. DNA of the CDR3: TGCGCCAGCAGCTTGGATCGTAGGACAGAGTATGGCTACACCTTC. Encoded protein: CASSLDRRTEYGYTF.

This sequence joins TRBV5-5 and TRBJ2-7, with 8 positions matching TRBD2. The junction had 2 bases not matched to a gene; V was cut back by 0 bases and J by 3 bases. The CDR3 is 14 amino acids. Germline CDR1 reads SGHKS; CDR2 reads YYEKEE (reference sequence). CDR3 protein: CASSLVAGGYEQYF. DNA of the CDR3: TGTGCCAGCAGCTTGGTGGCGGGGGGCTACGAGCAGTACTTC.

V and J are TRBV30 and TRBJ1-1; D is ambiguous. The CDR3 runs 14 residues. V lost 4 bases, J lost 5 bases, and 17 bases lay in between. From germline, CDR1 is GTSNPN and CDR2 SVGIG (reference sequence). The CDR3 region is CAWTEAGTRTEAFF. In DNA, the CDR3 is TGTGCCTGGACTGAGGCAGGCACGAGGACTGAAGCTTTCTTT.

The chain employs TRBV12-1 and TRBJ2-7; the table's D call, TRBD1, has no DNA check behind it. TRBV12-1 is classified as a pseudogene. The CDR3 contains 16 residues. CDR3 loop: CASSQALGQGIYEQYF. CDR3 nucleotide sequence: TGTGCCAGCAGCCAAGCCCTAGGACAGGGCATCTACGAGCAGTACTTC.

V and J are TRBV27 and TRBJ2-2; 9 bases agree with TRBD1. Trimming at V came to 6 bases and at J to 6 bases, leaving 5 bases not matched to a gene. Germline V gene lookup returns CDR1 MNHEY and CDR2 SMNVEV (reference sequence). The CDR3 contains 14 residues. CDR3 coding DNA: TGTGCCAGCAGCCTGGACAGGGGTTCCGGGGAGCTGTTTTTT. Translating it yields CASSLDRGSGELFF.

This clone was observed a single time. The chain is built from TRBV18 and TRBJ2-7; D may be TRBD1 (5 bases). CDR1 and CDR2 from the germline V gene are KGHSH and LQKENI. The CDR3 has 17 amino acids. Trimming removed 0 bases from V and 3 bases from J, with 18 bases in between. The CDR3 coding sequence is TGTGCCAGCTCACCACCAAACCGAGTGGGGCCCTTCTACGAGCAGTACTTC. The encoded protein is CASSPPNRVGPFYEQYF.

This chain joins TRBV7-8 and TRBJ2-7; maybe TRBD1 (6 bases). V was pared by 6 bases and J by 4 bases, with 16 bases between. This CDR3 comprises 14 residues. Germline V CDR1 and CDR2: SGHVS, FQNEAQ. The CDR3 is CASRSTGFGYEQYF. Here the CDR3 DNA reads TGTGCCAGCAGGTCCACAGGGTTCGGTTACGAGCAGTACTTC.